Following are 17 T cell receptor beta chains from one sample sequenced in a study of breast tumors, draining lymph nodes, adjacent tissues. TCRdb reprocessed the multiplex PCR reads via MiXCR and lists one record per CDR3 protein. The sample shows 200,000 or so distinct CDR3 sequences, 25% to 40% of them seen only once. Samples came from axillary lymph nodes draining the breast cancer. The source material was axillary lymph node tissue. The receptors were sampled from a female donor with breast cancer. Some clones in this sample may be carry-over from other donors' samples.

This rearrangement joins TRBV5-1 to TRBJ2-7; TRBD1 matches 12 bases. The CDR3 is made up of 17 amino acids. CDR1 and CDR2 from the germline V gene are SGHRS and YFSETQ. V dropped 0 bases and J dropped 1; count of bases not matched to a gene: 5. CDR3 protein: CASSLAGTGGDSYEQYF. The CDR3 DNA is TGCGCCAGCAGCTTGGCCGGGACAGGGGGCGATTCCTACGAGCAGTACTTC.

The chain combines TRBV7-9 with TRBJ1-1; a weak D match, TRBD1 (5 bases). V lost 5 bases, J lost 0 bases, and 10 bases lay in between. The CDR3 runs 14 residues. Germline V gene sequence: CDR1 SEHNR, CDR2 FQNEAQ (reference sequence). Here the CDR3 reads CASSPGRLNTEAFF. The CDR3 coding sequence is TGTGCCAGCAGCCCGGGACGCCTGAACACTGAAGCTTTCTTT.

V gene TRBV9 combines with J gene TRBJ1-5; tentative D call: TRBD1 (5 bases). Trimming shortened V by 2 bases and J by 7 bases, and 13 bases separated the two germline ends. CDR1 SGDLS and CDR2 YYNGEE come from the germline V gene. There are 14 residues in the CDR3. The CDR3 protein is CASSVEGKGQPQHF. DNA of the CDR3: TGTGCCAGCAGCGTCGAGGGGAAGGGGCAGCCCCAGCATTTT.

V is TRBV12-3 or TRBV12-4 and J is TRBJ1-2, with 7 bases lining up with TRBD1. The junction had 10 bases not matched to a gene; V was cut back by 7 bases and J by 5 bases. The CDR3 runs to 14 residues. The CDR3 DNA reads TGTGCCAGCACTCCTTCAGGACAGGAGTATGGCTACACCTTC. Its protein product is CASTPSGQEYGYTF.

This clonotype occurred many times. The chain employs TRBV12-3 or TRBV12-4 and TRBJ2-7; no reliable D call. The CDR3 is 12 amino acids. Between the trimmed V and J ends, which lost 8 bases and 1 base, there was a span of 9 bases. The CDR3 sequence is CASSERSYEQYF. As DNA, the CDR3 is TGTGCCAGCTCAGAGAGATCCTACGAGCAGTACTTC.

Concerning this clonotype itself: With a much larger clone just one base away, this may be a read error. CDR3 sequence reads: CASSEGPGREAQYF. DNA for the CDR3: TGCGCCAGCAGCGAAGGACCCGGGCGGGAGGCCCAGTACTTC. The chain employs TRBV4-1 and TRBJ2-5; 8 nucleotides agree with TRBD2. Trimming at V came to 5 bases and at J to 9 bases, leaving 11 bases not matched to a gene. CDR1 MGHRA and CDR2 YSYEKL come from the germline V gene. The CDR3 consists of 14 residues.

At least ten counts were recorded for this clonotype. The gene calls are TRBV20-1 and TRBJ1-2; 9 positions agree with TRBD1. Per germline, CDR1 DFQATT and CDR2 SNEGSKA (reference sequence). The CDR3 contains 16 residues. Germline trimming cut 3 bases from V and 6 bases from J; bases unmatched to any gene: 14. CDR3 coding DNA: TGCAGTGCTAGGACCTGGGACAGGACAGGGGTCCATGGCTACACCTTC. Translating it yields CSARTWDRTGVHGYTF.

The genes are TRBV30 and TRBJ2-1; D unresolved. Germline values: CDR1 GTSNPN, CDR2 SVGIG (reference sequence). The V and J ends lost 3 bases and 11 bases respectively, with 20 bases between them. The CDR3 loop spans 14 amino acids. This CDR3 reads CAWSPSTQSQKQFF. The CDR3 coding sequence is TGTGCCTGGAGCCCCTCTACACAGTCTCAAAAGCAGTTCTTC.

This clonotype was seen ten or more times. The CDR3 loop reads CASSVRGEQPRDTQYF. CDR3 nucleotide sequence: TGTGCCAGCAGCGTACGGGGCGAACAGCCTCGGGATACGCAGTATTTT. The V call is TRBV9, the J call TRBJ2-3; D may correspond to TRBD1 or TRBD2 (5 bases each). The V end was cut by 1 base, the J end by 6 bases, with 18 bases between. CDR1 and CDR2 (germline): SGDLS, YYNGEE. The CDR3 extends over 16 amino acids.

The chain links TRBV18 to TRBJ1-3, with a possible D match to TRBD1 (5 bases). This CDR3 spans 15 amino acids. Germline CDR1 KGHSH, CDR2 LQKENI. The V gene lost 0 bases and the J gene lost 4 bases, with 10 bases spanning the gap. The DNA of the CDR3 is TGTGCCAGCTCACCACCGACGGGGCCGGGAAACACCATATATTTT. As protein: CASSPPTGPGNTIYF.

In this sample, this clonotype turned up many times. The genes are TRBV4-1 and TRBJ2-7, with a possible D match to TRBD1 (6 bases). Germline CDR1 MGHRA, CDR2 YSYEKL. The V gene lost 2 bases and the J gene lost 1 base, with 12 bases spanning the gap. The CDR3 contains 15 residues. CDR3 bases: TGCGCCAGCAGCCAATGGGGTCAGGGGTCCTACGAGCAGTACTTC. Protein product: CASSQWGQGSYEQYF.

The V and J genes are TRBV7-9 and TRBJ2-3; the match to TRBD2 covers 10 bases. This CDR3 contains 17 residues. V lost 5 bases, J lost 6 bases, and 14 bases stayed unmatched. Germline lookup yields CDR1 SEHNR and CDR2 FQNEAQ (reference sequence). This CDR3 is CASSLSGTSAGADTQYF. CDR3 coding DNA: TGTGCCAGCAGCCTATCGGGGACTAGCGCTGGGGCTGATACGCAGTATTTT.

The table lists this clonotype with a few counts. The chain combines TRBV7-3 with TRBJ1-1; D is perhaps TRBD1 (5 bases). The germline V gene has CDR1 SGHTA and CDR2 FQGTGA. V was clipped by 1 base and J by 4 bases, with 7 bases between them. This CDR3 has 13 residues. The CDR3 spells CASSLMGGTEAFF. The CDR3 coding sequence is TGTGCCAGCAGCTTAATGGGGGGCACTGAAGCTTTCTTT.

In this sample, this clonotype turned up many times. This sequence joins TRBV20-1 and TRBJ2-5; TRBD1 aligns across 9 bases. The CDR3 consists of 15 residues. In germline, CDR1 is DFQATT, CDR2 SNEGSKA (reference sequence). V trimming: 0 bases; J trimming: 4 bases; junction bases outside the gene matches: 6. This CDR3 is CSARDRGTGRETQYF. DNA of the CDR3: TGCAGTGCTAGAGATCGTGGGACAGGGAGAGAGACCCAGTACTTC.

Comment on this clonotype: A much larger clone differs by one base, so this may be a read error. The CDR3, as DNA: TGTGCCAGCAGAAGATCCGGGACGGAGAATCAGCCCCAGCATTTT. Protein product: CASRRSGTENQPQHF. The V call is TRBV6-5, the J call TRBJ1-5; D perhaps matches TRBD1 (5 bases). V gave up 6 bases and J gave up 4 bases, with 16 bases separating them. This CDR3 contains 15 residues. CDR1 and CDR2 (germline): MNHEY, SVGAGI.

On this clonotype itself: A much more abundant neighbour one base away suggests this may be a read error. The chain links TRBV11-2 to TRBJ1-4; the D is unclear. CDR1 SGHAT and CDR2 FQNNGV come from the germline V gene. This CDR3 has 17 residues. V gave up 1 base and J gave up 5 bases, with 17 bases separating them. The CDR3 sequence is CASSLGIGGPGNEKLFF. The CDR3 region has the DNA TGTGCCAGCAGCTTAGGGATAGGAGGGCCGGGGAATGAAAAACTGTTTTTT.

This clonotype was seen repeatedly, ten times or more. The chain joins TRBV6-2 or TRBV6-3 to TRBJ2-7; TRBD2 might be the D (6 bases). The germline V and J ends were trimmed by 5 bases and 4 bases, with 18 bases remaining between them. Germline V lookup: CDR1 MNHEY, CDR2 SVGEGT. This CDR3 has 15 amino acids. This chain's CDR3 is CASSNTGTGLYEQYF. In DNA, the CDR3 is TGTGCCAGCAGTAATACCGGGACTGGACTATACGAGCAGTACTTC.